Following are 19 T cell receptor beta chains from one sample sequenced in a study of post-analysis software for immune sequencing data (dated by TCRdb to between 2014 and 2017). The library was generated by PCR. The sample was run on an Illumina HiSeq 2500. To reduce PCR and sequencing biases, unique molecular identifiers were built into the TCR beta cDNA libraries. TCRdb redid the processing of the public reads, applying fastp at Q25 and MiXCR, and retained in-frame beta chains. Rows are combined by CDR3 protein, so each entry shows the most common genes and DNA. Recorded for this sample are roughly 160,000 distinct CDR3 sequences; around 36% of them occurred a single time. The ten largest clones take up 25% to 35% of the sample. The time point label, as the study defines it: second blood draw from one MS patient after hematopoietic stem cell transplantation. The specimen was blood, collected after autologous hematopoietic stem cell transplantation. The receptors shown here come from a girl aged 5-17 years with multiple sclerosis. Donor details come from another sample of the same person, matched by shared clones.

This clonotype was seen only a few times. The chain recombines TRBV4-1 with TRBJ2-1; D tentatively fits TRBD1 or TRBD2 (5 bases each). The CDR3 contains 16 residues. Trimming left V 2 bases short and J 0 bases short, with 11 bases between. Germline CDR1 MGHRA, CDR2 YSYEKL. The CDR3 protein is CASSQIGTDSYNEQFF. As DNA, the CDR3 is TGCGCCAGCAGCCAAATCGGGACGGACTCCTACAATGAGCAGTTCTTC.

This clonotype was detected only a few times. V usage is TRBV4-3 and J usage is TRBJ2-5; TRBD2 agrees at 12 bases. The CDR3 has 16 residues. The junction had 4 bases not matched to a gene; V was cut back by 1 base and J by 4 bases. Germline-derived CDR1 and CDR2 are LGHNA and YSLEER. As DNA, the CDR3 is TGCGCCAGCAGCCAAGCTCCGACTAGCGGGGGAGAGACCCAGTACTTC. Translation gives CASSQAPTSGGETQYF.

This chain connects TRBV15 to TRBJ2-5; 7 positions match TRBD2. Per germline, CDR1 LNHNV and CDR2 YYDKDF (reference sequence). This CDR3 region has 15 residues. The V segment lost 3 bases and the J segment 2 bases; nucleotides outside the gene matches: 6. The CDR3: CATSRRRGLQETQYF. In DNA form, the CDR3 reads TGTGCCACCAGCAGGAGGCGGGGACTACAAGAGACCCAGTACTTC. The whole variable domain, remainder taken from reference TRBV15 and TRBJ2-5, is DAMVIQNPRYQVTQFGKPVTLSCSQTLNHNVMYWYQQKSSQAPKLLFHYYDKDFNNEADTPDNFQSRRPNTSFCFLDIRSPGLGDTAMYLCATSRRRGLQETQYFGPGTRLLVL.

This clonotype was picked up a small number of times. The rearrangement links TRBV21-1 to TRBJ2-3; the D call in the table, TRBD2, was not verified against the DNA. TRBV21-1 is an annotated pseudogene. The CDR3 is made up of 15 amino acids. As DNA, the CDR3 is TGTGCCAGCAGCTCTAGCGGGAGGGAAACAGATACGCAGTATTTT. It yields the protein CASSSSGRETDTQYF.

The genes are TRBV29-1 and TRBJ2-3; the D is unclear. V dropped 5 bases and J dropped 2 bases, with 11 bases sitting between them. Germline V gene sequence: CDR1 SQVTM, CDR2 ANQGSEA. This CDR3 is built from 13 residues. CDR3 DNA sequence: TGCAGCGTTACCCTAGGCTTCACAGATACGCAGTATTTT. Its translation: CSVTLGFTDTQYF.

This rearrangement joins TRBV28 to TRBJ2-7, with 7 bases identical to TRBD2. V lost 1 base and J lost 0; bases outside the gene matches: 6. CDR1 MDHEN and CDR2 SYDVKM come from the germline V gene. The CDR3 spans 16 residues. The DNA for the CDR3 is TGTGCCAGCAGTTTATCCGGCGGGGGACTCTCCTACGAGCAGTACTTC. Translated, it gives CASSLSGGGLSYEQYF.

The rearrangement joins TRBV29-1 to TRBJ2-1, with D perhaps given as TRBD1 or TRBD2 (5 bases each). The CDR3 loop spans 14 amino acids. CDR1 is SQVTM and CDR2 is ANQGSEA in the germline V gene. Trimming took 3 bases from V and 9 from J, leaving 18 bases between them. In DNA form, the CDR3 reads TGCAGCGTTGATTATGGGGGACCCAAAACTGAGCAGTTCTTC. Translating gives CSVDYGGPKTEQFF.

The V and J genes are TRBV20-1 and TRBJ2-1; 10 nucleotides line up with TRBD2. Per germline, CDR1 DFQATT and CDR2 SNEGSKA (reference sequence). CDR3 length: 15 amino acids. The V and J ends lost 7 bases and 0 bases, in that order; junction bases with no gene match: 6. The CDR3, as DNA: TGCAGTGGGACTAGCGGTAGGAGCTCCTACAATGAGCAGTTCTTC. This encodes CSGTSGRSSYNEQFF.

This clonotype showed up just a few times. V is TRBV5-1 and J is TRBJ2-1; 10 positions agree with TRBD2. CDR3 length equals 15 residues. Trimming at V came to 0 bases and at J to 9 bases, leaving 6 bases not matched to a gene. CDR1 is SGHRS and CDR2 is YFSETQ in the germline V gene. The CDR3: CASSLGLAGEGEQFF. The CDR3, as DNA: TGCGCCAGCAGCTTGGGTCTAGCGGGAGAAGGTGAGCAGTTCTTC.

The chain uses TRBV10-3 and TRBJ2-3; 8 positions match TRBD1. Germline trimming cut 0 bases from V and 1 base from J; bases unmatched to any gene: 9. Germline V gene data show CDR1 as ENHRY and CDR2 as SYGVKD. The CDR3 sequence is 18 residues long. The CDR3 DNA follows: TGTGCCATCAGTGAGTCAGGACAGGGAGTTATCCGCACAGATACGCAGTATTTT. It codes for CAISESGQGVIRTDTQYF.

This clonotype was seen more than once but under ten times. The chain is built from TRBV3-1 and TRBJ2-7; D ambiguous. The CDR3 contains 16 residues. V dropped 0 bases and J dropped 1 base, with 13 bases sitting between them. The germline CDR1 and CDR2 sequences are LGHDT and YNNKEL (reference sequence). The CDR3 coding sequence is TGTGCCAGCAGCCAAGAGTCCCCCGGGTCTTCCTACGAGCAGTACTTC. This gives the protein CASSQESPGSSYEQYF.

This chain connects TRBV7-9 to TRBJ2-7; D tentatively reads TRBD1 or TRBD2 (5 bases each). V lost 5 bases and J lost 2, with 16 bases in between. Per the germline V gene, CDR1 is SEHNR and CDR2 is FQNEAQ (reference sequence). This CDR3 has 15 amino acids. The CDR3 DNA reads TGTGCCAGCAGCAGGGGACCCGAAACCCCCTACGAGCAGTACTTC. Amino acid sequence: CASSRGPETPYEQYF.

This clonotype has a handful of counts. The chain recombines TRBV28 with TRBJ2-7, with unresolved D. Trimming stripped 10 bases from V and 1 base from J, with 5 bases between. This CDR3 spans 10 amino acids. Germline lookup yields CDR1 MDHEN and CDR2 SYDVKM. The CDR3, as DNA: TGTGCCACCAAGTCCTACGAGCAGTACTTC. Protein product: CATKSYEQYF.

Remarks on this clonotype: One end of the junction varies from germline; a read error may be responsible. The chain carries TRBV12-3 or TRBV12-4 and TRBJ2-5; no clear D. The end of the DNA is better explained by TRBJ2-7, so the J call may be wrong. The CDR3 consists of 14 residues. CDR3 amino acids: CAGSLTETPYEQYF. The CDR3 coding sequence is TGTGCCGGCAGTTTGACCGAGACACCTTACGAGCAGTACTTC.

This clonotype has ten or more counts. This chain links TRBV6-1 with TRBJ2-5; the D is unclear. CDR1 and CDR2 (germline): MNHNS, SASEGT. The ends were cut back, 7 bases at V and 5 bases at J, with 14 bases in the middle. The CDR3 is 13 amino acids. The CDR3 DNA reads as TGTGCCAGCAATAAAGGCCTGGTCGAGACCCAGTACTTC. It translates to CASNKGLVETQYF.

This clonotype has ten or more counts. The rearrangement joins TRBV4-3 to TRBJ2-3; 9 bases agree with TRBD2. Trimming at V came to 0 bases and at J to 3 bases, leaving 13 bases not matched to a gene. Germline V gene lookup returns CDR1 LGHNA and CDR2 YSLEER. The CDR3 runs 19 residues. The chain's CDR3 is CASSQDLGNLAGETDTQYF. DNA for the CDR3: TGCGCCAGCAGCCAAGATTTGGGGAATTTAGCGGGAGAGACAGATACGCAGTATTTT.

This clonotype was found once. The J gene is TRBJ2-2, the V gene TRBV12-3 or TRBV12-4; D is undetermined. Trimming shortened V by 3 bases and J by 5 bases, and 7 bases separated the two germline ends. The CDR3 spans 13 residues. The CDR3 protein is CASSFVMTGELFF. CDR3 DNA: TGTGCCAGCAGTTTCGTCATGACCGGGGAGCTGTTTTTT.

The V and J genes are TRBV28 and TRBJ2-1, with a possible D match to TRBD1 (6 bases). Per germline, CDR1 MDHEN and CDR2 SYDVKM. The CDR3 length is 17 residues. Trimming removed 6 bases at V and 0 bases at J, with 18 bases between. The CDR3 here is CASSLMGADISYNEQFF. CDR3 bases: TGTGCCAGCAGCCTGATGGGGGCCGATATCTCCTACAATGAGCAGTTCTTC.

This clonotype was seen more than once but under ten times. The chain is built from TRBV7-3 and TRBJ2-2; 14 bases are a match to TRBD2. Germline loops: CDR1 SGHTA, CDR2 FQGTGA. CDR3 length equals 16 residues. Trimming took 3 bases from V and 4 from J; bases not matched to a gene: 1. The CDR3 DNA is TGTGCCAGCAGCTTGGGACTAGCGGGGGCCACCGGGGAGCTGTTTTTT. Its translation is CASSLGLAGATGELFF.